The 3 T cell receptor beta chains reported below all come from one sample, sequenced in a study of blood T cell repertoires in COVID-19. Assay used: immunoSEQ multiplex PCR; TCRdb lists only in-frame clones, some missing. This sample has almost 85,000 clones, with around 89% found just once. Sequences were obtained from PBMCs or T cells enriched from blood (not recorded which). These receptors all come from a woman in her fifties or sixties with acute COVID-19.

The CDR3 nucleotides read TGTGCCAGCAGCCCCCACAAACTAGCGGGAGACCCAGATACGCAGTATTTT. Amino acid sequence: CASSPHKLAGDPDTQYF. The chain combines TRBV9 with TRBJ2-3, with TRBD2 identical over 11 bases. The CDR3 consists of 17 residues. CDR1 and CDR2 (germline): SGDLS, YYNGEE. The J segment lost 4 bases and the V segment lost 4 bases, leaving 11 bases of the junction unmatched.

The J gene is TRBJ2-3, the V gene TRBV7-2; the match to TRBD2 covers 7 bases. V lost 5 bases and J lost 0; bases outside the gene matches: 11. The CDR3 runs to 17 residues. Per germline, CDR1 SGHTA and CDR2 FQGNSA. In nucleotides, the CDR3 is TGTGCCAGCAGCAGGGTGGTGACTAGCATTAGCACAGATACGCAGTATTTT. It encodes CASSRVVTSISTDTQYF.

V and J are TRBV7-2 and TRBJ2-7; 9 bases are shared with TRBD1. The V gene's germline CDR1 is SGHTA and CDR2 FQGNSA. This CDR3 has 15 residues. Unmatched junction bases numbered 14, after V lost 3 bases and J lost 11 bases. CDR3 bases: TGTGCCAGCAGCTTTCGCGATCCGGGACAGGGCCGGGAGTACTTC. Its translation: CASSFRDPGQGREYF.